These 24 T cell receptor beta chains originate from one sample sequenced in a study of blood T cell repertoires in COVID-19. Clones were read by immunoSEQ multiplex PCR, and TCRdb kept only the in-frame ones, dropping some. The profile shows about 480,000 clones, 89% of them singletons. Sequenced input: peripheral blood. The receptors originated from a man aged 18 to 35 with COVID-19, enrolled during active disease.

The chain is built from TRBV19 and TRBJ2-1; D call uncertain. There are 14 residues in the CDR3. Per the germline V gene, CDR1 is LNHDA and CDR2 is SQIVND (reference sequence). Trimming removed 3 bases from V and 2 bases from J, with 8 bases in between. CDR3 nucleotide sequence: TGTGCCAGTAGTATCGGGTTGACCTACAATGAGCAGTTCTTC. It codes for CASSIGLTYNEQFF.

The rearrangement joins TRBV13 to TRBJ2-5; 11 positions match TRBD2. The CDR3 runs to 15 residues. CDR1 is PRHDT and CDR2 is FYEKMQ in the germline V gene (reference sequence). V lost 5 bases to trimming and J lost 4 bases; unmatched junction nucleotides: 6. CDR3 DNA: TGTGCCAGCAGCAGACTAGCGGGATTGGTAGAGACCCAGTACTTC. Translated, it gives CASSRLAGLVETQYF.

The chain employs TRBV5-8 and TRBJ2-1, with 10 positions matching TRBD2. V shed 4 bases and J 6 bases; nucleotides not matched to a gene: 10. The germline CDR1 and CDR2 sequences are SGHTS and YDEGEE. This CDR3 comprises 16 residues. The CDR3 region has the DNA TGTGCCAGCAGCAACCAAAGGACTAGCGGATCCAATGAGCAGTTCTTC. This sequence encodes CASSNQRTSGSNEQFF. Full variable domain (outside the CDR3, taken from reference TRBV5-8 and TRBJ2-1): EAGVTQSPTHLIKTRGQQATLRCSPISGHTSVYWYQQALGLGLQFLLWYDEGEERNRGNFPPRFSGRQFPNYSSELNVNALELEDSALYLCASSNQRTSGSNEQFFGPGTRLTVL.

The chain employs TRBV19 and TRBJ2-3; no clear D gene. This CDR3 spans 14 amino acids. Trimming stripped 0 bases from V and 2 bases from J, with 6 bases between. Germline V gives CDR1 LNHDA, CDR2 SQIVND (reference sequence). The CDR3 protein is CASSIDRFTDTQYF. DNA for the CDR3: TGTGCCAGTAGTATAGACAGGTTCACAGATACGCAGTATTTT.

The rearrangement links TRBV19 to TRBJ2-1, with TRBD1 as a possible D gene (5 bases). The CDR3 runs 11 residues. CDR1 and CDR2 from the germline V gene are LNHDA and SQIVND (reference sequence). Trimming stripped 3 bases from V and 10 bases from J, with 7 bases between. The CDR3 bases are TGTGCCAGTAGTATCCGACAGGAGCAGTTCTTC. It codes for CASSIRQEQFF.

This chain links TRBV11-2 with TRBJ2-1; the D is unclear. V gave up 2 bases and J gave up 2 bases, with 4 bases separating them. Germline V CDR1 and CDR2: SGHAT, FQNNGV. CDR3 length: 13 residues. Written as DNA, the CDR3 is TGTGCCAGCAGCTTAAGAGCCTACAATGAGCAGTTCTTC. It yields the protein CASSLRAYNEQFF. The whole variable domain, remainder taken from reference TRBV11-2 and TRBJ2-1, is EAGVAQSPRYKIIEKRQSVAFWCNPISGHATLYWYQQILGQGPKLLIQFQNNGVVDDSQLPKDRFSAERLKGVDSTLKIQPAKLEDSAVYLCASSLRAYNEQFFGPGTRLTVL.

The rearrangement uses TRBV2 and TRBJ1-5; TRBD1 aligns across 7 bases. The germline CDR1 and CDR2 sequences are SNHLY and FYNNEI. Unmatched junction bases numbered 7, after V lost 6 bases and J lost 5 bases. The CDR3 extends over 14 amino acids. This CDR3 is CASSQGVIYQPQHF. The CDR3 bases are TGTGCCAGCAGCCAGGGGGTAATATATCAGCCCCAGCATTTT.

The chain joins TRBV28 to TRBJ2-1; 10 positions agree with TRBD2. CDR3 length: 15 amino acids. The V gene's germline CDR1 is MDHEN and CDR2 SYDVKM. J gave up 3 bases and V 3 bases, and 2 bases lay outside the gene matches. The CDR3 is CASSFGLADYNEQFF. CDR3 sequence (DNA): TGTGCCAGCAGTTTCGGACTAGCGGACTACAATGAGCAGTTCTTC. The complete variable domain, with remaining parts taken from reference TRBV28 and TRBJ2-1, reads DVKVTQSSRYLVKRTGEKVFLECVQDMDHENMFWYRQDPGLGLRLIYFSYDVKMKEKGDIPEGYSVSREKKERFSLILESASTNQTSMYLCASSFGLADYNEQFFGPGTRLTVL.

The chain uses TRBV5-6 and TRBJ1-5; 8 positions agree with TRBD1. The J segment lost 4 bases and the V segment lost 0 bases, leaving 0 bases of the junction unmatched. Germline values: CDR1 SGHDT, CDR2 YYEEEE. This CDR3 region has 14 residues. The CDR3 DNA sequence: TGTGCCAGCAGCTTGGGGGACAGGAATCAGCCCCAGCATTTT. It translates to CASSLGDRNQPQHF.

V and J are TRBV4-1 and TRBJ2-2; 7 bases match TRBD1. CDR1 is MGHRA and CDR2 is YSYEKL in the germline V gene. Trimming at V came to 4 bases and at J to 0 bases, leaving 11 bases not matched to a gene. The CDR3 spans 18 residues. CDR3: CASSLPPGQTTNTGELFF. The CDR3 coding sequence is TGCGCCAGCAGCCTTCCACCGGGACAGACCACGAACACCGGGGAGCTGTTTTTT.

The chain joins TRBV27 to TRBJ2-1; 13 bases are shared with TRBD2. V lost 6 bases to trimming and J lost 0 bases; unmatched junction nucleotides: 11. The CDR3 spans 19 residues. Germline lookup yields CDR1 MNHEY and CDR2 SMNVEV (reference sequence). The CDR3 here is CASSNGLAGVLSSYNEQFF. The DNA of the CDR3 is TGTGCCAGCAGCAACGGACTAGCGGGGGTCCTAAGCTCCTACAATGAGCAGTTCTTC.

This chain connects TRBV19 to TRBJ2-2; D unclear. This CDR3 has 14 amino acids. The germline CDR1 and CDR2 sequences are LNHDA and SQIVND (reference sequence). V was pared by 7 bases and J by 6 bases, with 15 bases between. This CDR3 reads CASNEPWRPGELFF. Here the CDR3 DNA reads TGTGCCAGTAACGAGCCCTGGCGGCCCGGGGAGCTGTTTTTT.

The CDR3 reads CASSPPADPYEQYF. The CDR3 DNA reads as TGTGCCAGCAGCCCCCCGGCGGATCCCTACGAGCAGTACTTC. The rearrangement joins TRBV11-3 to TRBJ2-7; D unresolved. Germline loops: CDR1 SGHNT, CDR2 YENEEA. The CDR3 is made up of 14 amino acids. Trimming cost V 5 bases and J 2 bases, with 13 bases left between them.

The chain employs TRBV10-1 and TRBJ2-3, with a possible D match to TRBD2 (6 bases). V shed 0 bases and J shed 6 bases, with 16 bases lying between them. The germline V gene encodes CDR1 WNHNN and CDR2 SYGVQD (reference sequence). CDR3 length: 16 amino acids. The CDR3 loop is CASSESEGIGKDTQYF. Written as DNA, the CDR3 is TGCGCCAGCAGTGAGTCGGAGGGTATCGGTAAGGATACGCAGTATTTT.

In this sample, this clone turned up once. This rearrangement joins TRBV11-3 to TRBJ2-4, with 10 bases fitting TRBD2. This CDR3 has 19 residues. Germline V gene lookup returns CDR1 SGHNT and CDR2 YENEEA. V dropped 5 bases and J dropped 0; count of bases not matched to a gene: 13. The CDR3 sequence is CASSKARTSGSLAKNIQYF. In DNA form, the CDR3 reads TGTGCCAGCAGCAAGGCAAGGACTAGCGGAAGCCTAGCCAAAAACATTCAGTACTTC.

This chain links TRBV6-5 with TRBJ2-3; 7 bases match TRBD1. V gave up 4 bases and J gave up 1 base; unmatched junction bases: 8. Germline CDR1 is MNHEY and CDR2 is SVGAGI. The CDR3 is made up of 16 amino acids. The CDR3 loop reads CASSLLGGSGTDTQYF. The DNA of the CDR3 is TGTGCCAGCAGTTTATTAGGGGGCTCAGGCACAGATACGCAGTATTTT.

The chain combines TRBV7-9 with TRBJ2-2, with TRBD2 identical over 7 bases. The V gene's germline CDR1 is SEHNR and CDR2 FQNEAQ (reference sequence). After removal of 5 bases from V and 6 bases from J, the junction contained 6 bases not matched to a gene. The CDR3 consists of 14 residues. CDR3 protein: CASSPRGSAGELFF. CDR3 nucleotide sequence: TGTGCCAGCAGCCCGCGGGGGAGTGCCGGGGAGCTGTTTTTT. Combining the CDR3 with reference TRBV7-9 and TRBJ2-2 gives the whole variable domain DTGVSQNPRHKITKRGQNVTFRCDPISEHNRLYWYRQTLGQGPEFLTYFQNEAQLEKSRLLSDRFSAERPKGSFSTLEIQRTEQGDSAMYLCASSPRGSAGELFFGEGSRLTVL.

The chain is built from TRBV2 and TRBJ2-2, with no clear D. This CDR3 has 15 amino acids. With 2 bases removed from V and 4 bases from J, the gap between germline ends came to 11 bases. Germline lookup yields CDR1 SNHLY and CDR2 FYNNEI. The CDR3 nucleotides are TGTGCCAGCAGTGAATTCAGGTCCAGCACCGGGGAGCTGTTTTTT. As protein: CASSEFRSSTGELFF.

The CDR3 bases are TGTGCCAGCAGCTTAGGCGGCGGGGTAGAAAAACTGTTTTTT. Amino acid sequence: CASSLGGGVEKLFF. The rearrangement joins TRBV7-9 to TRBJ1-4; D unresolved. Looked up from germline, CDR1 is SEHNR and CDR2 is FQNEAQ (reference sequence). Trimming stripped 1 base from V and 8 bases from J, with 11 bases between. This CDR3 contains 14 residues.

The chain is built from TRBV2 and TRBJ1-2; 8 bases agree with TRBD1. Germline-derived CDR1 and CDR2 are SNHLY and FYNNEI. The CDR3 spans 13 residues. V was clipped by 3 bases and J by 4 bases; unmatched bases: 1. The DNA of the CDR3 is TGTGCCAGCAGTGAGACAGGGGCCTATGGCTACACCTTC. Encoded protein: CASSETGAYGYTF.

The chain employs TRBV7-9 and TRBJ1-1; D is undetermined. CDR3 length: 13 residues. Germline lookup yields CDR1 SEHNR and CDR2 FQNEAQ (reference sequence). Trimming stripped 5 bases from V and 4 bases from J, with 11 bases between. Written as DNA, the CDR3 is TGTGCCAGCAGCGATCTGGCGGTCACTGAAGCTTTCTTT. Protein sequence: CASSDLAVTEAFF.

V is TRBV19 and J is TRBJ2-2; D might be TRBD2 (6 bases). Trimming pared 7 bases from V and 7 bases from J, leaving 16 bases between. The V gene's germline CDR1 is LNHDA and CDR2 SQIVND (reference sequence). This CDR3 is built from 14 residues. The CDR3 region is CASIGWREGGELFF. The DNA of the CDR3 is TGTGCCAGTATTGGTTGGCGGGAAGGCGGGGAGCTGTTTTTT.

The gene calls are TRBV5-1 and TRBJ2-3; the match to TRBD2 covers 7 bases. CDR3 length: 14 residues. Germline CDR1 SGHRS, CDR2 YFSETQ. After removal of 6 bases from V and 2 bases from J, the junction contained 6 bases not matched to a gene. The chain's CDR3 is CASTMAGDTDTQYF. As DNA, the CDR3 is TGCGCCAGCACCATGGCGGGGGACACAGATACGCAGTATTTT.

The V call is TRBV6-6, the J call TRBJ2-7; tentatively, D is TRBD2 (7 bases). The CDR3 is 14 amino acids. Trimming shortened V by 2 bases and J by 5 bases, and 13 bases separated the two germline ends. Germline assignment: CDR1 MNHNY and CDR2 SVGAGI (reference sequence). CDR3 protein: CASSYEGGVDEQYF. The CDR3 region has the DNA TGTGCCAGCAGTTACGAGGGGGGGGTCGACGAGCAGTACTTC.